These 15 T cell receptor beta chains were all obtained from the same sample, sequenced in a study of blood T cell repertoires in COVID-19. Generated by immunoSEQ multiplex PCR, the TCRdb table keeps only in-frame clones and is missing some. The sample has fewer than 300,000 clones, about four fifths seen once. What was sequenced was peripheral blood. All receptors derive from a human donor with COVID-19, enrolled during active disease. The donor label of this sample is uncertain.

The gene calls are TRBV19 and TRBJ2-1, with 9 bases identical to TRBD2. This CDR3 is 15 amino acids long. V shed 4 bases, J shed 7 bases, and the junction held 8 bases outside the gene matches. In germline, CDR1 is LNHDA, CDR2 SQIVND (reference sequence). The CDR3 nucleotides are TGTGCCAGTAGTAATCAGGCGGGAGGGCCGAATGAGCAGTTCTTC. It specifies CASSNQAGGPNEQFF.

The CDR3 nucleotides read TGTGCCAGCAGCCAAGGCGTCGAGCTAGCCGTAGACTCCTACGAGCAGTACTTC. Translation gives CASSQGVELAVDSYEQYF. The rearrangement joins TRBV3-1 (or the pseudogene TRBV3-2) to TRBJ2-7, with D perhaps TRBD2 (5 bases). Trimming took off 1 base at V and 0 bases at J, with 19 bases between the two ends. CDR3 length: 18 amino acids. Germline CDR1 reads LGHDT; CDR2 reads YNNKEL (reference sequence).

The chain joins TRBV6-5 to TRBJ2-1; D not resolved. The CDR3 extends over 13 amino acids. CDR1 is MNHEY, CDR2 SVGAGI, per germline. V shed 4 bases and J shed 10 bases, with 14 bases lying between them. In nucleotides, the CDR3 is TGTGCCAGCAGTTTGGAGCGCCTCGGCGAGCAGTTCTTC. Translated, it gives CASSLERLGEQFF.

This chain joins TRBV6-4 and TRBJ2-7; the D gene is possibly TRBD2 (5 bases). Between the trimmed V and J ends, which lost 6 bases and 5 bases, there was a span of 14 bases. CDR3 length: 13 residues. Germline V CDR1 and CDR2: MRHNA, SNTAGT. The CDR3 loop is CASSPTRGNEQYF. Here the CDR3 DNA reads TGTGCCAGCAGCCCTACACGGGGTAACGAGCAGTACTTC.

This clone was observed many times. This rearrangement joins TRBV28 to TRBJ1-5, with a possible D match to TRBD1 (6 bases). CDR1 MDHEN and CDR2 SYDVKM come from the germline V gene. Trimming cost V 2 bases and J 5 bases, with 16 bases left between them. This CDR3 region has 16 residues. The CDR3 loop reads CASSLLGGARDQPQHF. The CDR3 DNA follows: TGTGCCAGCAGTTTACTGGGGGGGGCGCGGGATCAGCCCCAGCATTTT.

This chain connects TRBV30 to TRBJ2-5, with 9 bases aligning to TRBD2. Germline lookup yields CDR1 GTSNPN and CDR2 SVGIG (reference sequence). CDR3 size: 14 residues. V lost 3 bases to trimming and J lost 3 bases; unmatched junction nucleotides: 5. The CDR3 spells CAWSLSGGKETQYF. CDR3 coding DNA: TGTGCCTGGAGCCTCAGCGGGGGGAAAGAGACCCAGTACTTC.

The chain uses TRBV5-6 and TRBJ2-5; TRBD2 agrees at 9 bases. From germline, CDR1 is SGHDT and CDR2 YYEEEE. With 1 base clipped from V and 5 bases from J, the junction kept 3 bases outside the gene matches. CDR3 length: 14 residues. CDR3 residues: CASSLSLAGETQYF. The CDR3 DNA is TGTGCCAGCAGCTTGTCCCTAGCGGGGGAGACCCAGTACTTC.

The chain recombines TRBV5-1 with TRBJ2-7; TRBD1 agrees at 7 bases. The germline V gene has CDR1 SGHRS and CDR2 YFSETQ. CDR3 length equals 14 residues. V trimming: 1 base; J trimming: 7 bases; junction bases outside the gene matches: 8. CDR3 sequence reads: CASSLRQGLREQYF. Here the CDR3 DNA reads TGCGCCAGCAGCTTGCGACAGGGATTGAGGGAGCAGTACTTC.

This clone showed up just once. The gene calls are TRBV6-1 and TRBJ1-4, with D unresolved. Germline V gene data show CDR1 as MNHNS and CDR2 as SASEGT. V was clipped by 4 bases and J by 3 bases, with 9 bases between them. The CDR3 loop spans 14 amino acids. The CDR3 DNA reads TGTGCCAGCAGTGCAGCGCCAGCTAATGAAAAACTGTTTTTT. Encoded protein: CASSAAPANEKLFF.

The chain carries TRBV11-3 and TRBJ2-3, with 8 bases fitting TRBD2. Germline CDR1 and CDR2: SGHNT and YENEEA. V dropped 5 bases and J dropped 3; count of bases not matched to a gene: 7. This CDR3 is built from 15 residues. For the CDR3, the DNA is TGTGCCAGCAGCGGACGGGAGGGCAGGACAGATACGCAGTATTTT. The encoded protein is CASSGREGRTDTQYF.

V and J are TRBV7-6 and TRBJ2-7; a possible D gene is TRBD1 (7 bases). This CDR3 has 16 amino acids. The germline V and J ends were trimmed by 5 bases and 6 bases, with 23 bases remaining between them. Germline CDR1 and CDR2: SGHVS and FNYEAQ. CDR3 in amino acids: CASSLQGGTVPGEQYF. The DNA of the CDR3 is TGTGCCAGCAGCCTTCAAGGCGGGACAGTACCAGGCGAGCAGTACTTC.

The chain carries TRBV9 and TRBJ2-5, with TRBD2 matching over 9 bases. The CDR3 length is 16 residues. J lost 2 bases, V lost 2 bases, and 7 bases had no gene match. Germline assignment: CDR1 SGDLS and CDR2 YYNGEE. CDR3 protein: CASSVGASGEQETQYF. CDR3 nucleotide sequence: TGTGCCAGCAGCGTGGGGGCTAGCGGGGAACAAGAGACCCAGTACTTC.

This chain joins TRBV9 and TRBJ2-1; 9 nucleotides line up with TRBD1. The CDR3 is 15 amino acids. V shed 0 bases and J 6 bases; nucleotides not matched to a gene: 4. Germline V gene sequence: CDR1 SGDLS, CDR2 YYNGEE. The CDR3 sequence is CASSVETGGRNEQFF. The DNA of the CDR3 is TGTGCCAGCAGCGTAGAGACAGGGGGACGCAATGAGCAGTTCTTC. Supplemented by reference TRBV9 and TRBJ2-1, the full variable domain reads DSGVTQTPKHLITATGQRVTLRCSPRSGDLSVYWYQQSLDQGLQFLIQYYNGEERAKGNILERFSAQQFPDLHSELNLSSLELGDSALYFCASSVETGGRNEQFFGPGTRLTVL.

This clone was picked up many times. The rearrangement uses TRBV7-2 and TRBJ2-1; 8 nucleotides match TRBD2. V shed 1 base and J 7 bases; nucleotides not matched to a gene: 6. Looked up from germline, CDR1 is SGHTA and CDR2 is FQGNSA. The CDR3 is 15 amino acids. Here the CDR3 reads CASSLGSGNNNEQFF. DNA for the CDR3: TGTGCCAGCAGCTTAGGTAGCGGGAATAATAATGAGCAGTTCTTC.

The chain couples TRBV6-5 to TRBJ2-3, with 9 bases aligning to TRBD1. V was clipped by 0 bases and J by 4 bases; unmatched bases: 5. Germline V lookup: CDR1 MNHEY, CDR2 SVGAGI. CDR3 length equals 16 residues. CDR3: CASSYSPGQGSDTQYF. The DNA of the CDR3 is TGTGCCAGCAGTTACTCTCCGGGACAGGGCTCAGATACGCAGTATTTT.